This TCR beta chain is drawn from a study of shared clonotypes between healthy human individuals. Concerning this clone itself: What it recognizes is unknown.

The CDR3 runs to 17 residues. Per the germline V gene, CDR1 is MDHEN and CDR2 is SYDVKM. Losses at the gene ends were 5 bases for V and 5 bases for J; bases not matched to a gene: 10. Clones were read by immunoSEQ multiplex PCR, and TCRdb kept only the in-frame ones, dropping some. The profile shows a few million clones, more than 90% of them singletons. Study conclusions and caveats: Generation probabilities were higher for clonotypes shared across all four sorted-subset donors than for unshared ones.

All participating donors were Caucasian adults from Nashville, Tennessee. Sequencing used naive CD4+ T cells sorted from blood. As to subset: CD45RA+ positively selected. The V and J genes are TRBV28 and TRBJ2-5; TRBD2 agrees at 14 bases. This clonotype was obtained from a man aged 18-30 years in good health. Here the CDR3 DNA reads TGTGCCAGCAGTCGGCGACTAGCGGGGGGGCTGAGCGAGACCCAGTACTTC. Its translation: CASSRRLAGGLSETQYF.